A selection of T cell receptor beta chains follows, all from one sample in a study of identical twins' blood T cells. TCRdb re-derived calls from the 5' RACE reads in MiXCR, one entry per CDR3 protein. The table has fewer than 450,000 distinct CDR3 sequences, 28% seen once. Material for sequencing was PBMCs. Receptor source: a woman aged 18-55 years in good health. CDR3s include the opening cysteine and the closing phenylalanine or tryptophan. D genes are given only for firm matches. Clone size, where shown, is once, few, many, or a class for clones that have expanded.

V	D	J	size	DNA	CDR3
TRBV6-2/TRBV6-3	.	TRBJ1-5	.	TGTGCCAGCAGTTACTTTTTAGGTCAGCCCCAGCATTTT	CASSYFLGQPQHF
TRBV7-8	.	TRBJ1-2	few	TGTGCCAGCAGCTTAGAGTTGCAGGCCCATGGCTACACCTTC	CASSLELQAHGYTF
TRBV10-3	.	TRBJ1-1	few	TGTGCCATCAGTGAAAAGGGAACAGGGAGCACTGAAGCTTTCTTT	CAISEKGTGSTEAFF
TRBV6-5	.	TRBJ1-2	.	TGTGCCAGCAGTTACCTGGGGGAATACTATGGCTACACCTTC	CASSYLGEYYGYTF
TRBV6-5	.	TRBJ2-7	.	TGTGCCAGCAGTTACAGGGGTCCCTACGAGCAGTACTTC	CASSYRGPYEQYF
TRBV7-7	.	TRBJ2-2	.	TGTGCTAGCAGGCCAGGGGCGCGCGGGGAGCTGTTTTTT	CASRPGARGELFF
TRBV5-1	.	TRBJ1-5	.	TGCGCCAGCAGCTCGTACCCCGGGGGTGATCAGCCCCAGCATTTT	CASSSYPGGDQPQHF
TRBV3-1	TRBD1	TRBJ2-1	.	TGTGCCAGCAGCCAACTTGACAGGGCTCTACCAAGTGAGCAGTTCTTC	CASSQLDRALPSEQFF
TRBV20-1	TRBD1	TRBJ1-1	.	TGCAGTGCTCCAGGGGGGGCTATGAACACTGAAGCTTTCTTT	CSAPGGAMNTEAFF
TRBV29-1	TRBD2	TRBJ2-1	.	TGCAGCGTTGAAGGGACTAGCGGGGGGGACAATGAGCAGTTCTTC	CSVEGTSGGDNEQFF
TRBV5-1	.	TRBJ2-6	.	TGCGCCAGCAGGCACAGACCTATATTCTCTGGGGCCAACGTCCTGACTTTC	CASRHRPIFSGANVLTF
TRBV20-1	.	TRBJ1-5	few	TGCAGTGCTAGATACAGGTACGATCAGCCCCAGCATTTT	CSARYRYDQPQHF
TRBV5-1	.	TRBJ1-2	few	TGCGCCAGCAGCGTTGGGTCTAACTATGGCTACACCTTC	CASSVGSNYGYTF
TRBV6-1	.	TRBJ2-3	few	TGTGCCAGCAGTGACCGAGGGGATCCAGATACGCAGTATTTT	CASSDRGDPDTQYF
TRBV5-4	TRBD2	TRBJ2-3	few	TGTGCCAGCAGCTATCCGGGAGGGGCAGATACGCAGTATTTT	CASSYPGGADTQYF
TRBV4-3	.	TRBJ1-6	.	TGCGCCAGCAGCCGGGAGAGTCCACCCCTCCACTTT	CASSRESPPLHF
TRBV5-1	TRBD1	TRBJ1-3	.	TGCGCCAGCAGTCTGGACAGGTCCCCCTCTGGAAACACCATATATTTT	CASSLDRSPSGNTIYF
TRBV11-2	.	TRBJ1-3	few	TGTGCCAGCCTAAAGGGACTTCCGAGCTCTGGAAACACCATATATTTT	CASLKGLPSSGNTIYF
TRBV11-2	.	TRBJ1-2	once	TGTGCCAGCAGCCCCGGATTTAACTATGGCTACACCTTC	CASSPGFNYGYTF
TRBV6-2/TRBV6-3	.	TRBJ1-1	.	TGTGCAAGCAAAAAGGGATTGACTGATGCTTTCTTT	CASKKGLTDAFF
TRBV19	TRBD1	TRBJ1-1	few	TGTGCCACAAGTTTCGGACAGGGCACTGAAGCTTTCTTT	CATSFGQGTEAFF
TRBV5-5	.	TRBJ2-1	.	TGTGCCAGCAGCTTGGTCAGGTTTGGCAATGAGCAGTTCTTC	CASSLVRFGNEQFF
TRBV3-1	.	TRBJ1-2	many	TGTGCCAGCAGCCATTTTATTTCTATGGCCGGCTACACCTTC	CASSHFISMAGYTF
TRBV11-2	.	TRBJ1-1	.	TGTGCCAGCAGCTCAGTGGGGTCTGAAGCTTTCTTT	CASSSVGSEAFF
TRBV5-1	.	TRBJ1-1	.	TGCGCCAGCAGCTTGGGTGGGACCATGGAAGCTTTCTTT	CASSLGGTMEAFF
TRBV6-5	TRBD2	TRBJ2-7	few	TGTGCCACCGCGGCCAGCGGGAACTCCTACGAGCAGTACTTC	CATAASGNSYEQYF
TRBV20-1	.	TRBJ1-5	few	TGCAGTGGTGCGGATTCCAATAGCAATCAGCCCCAGCATTTT	CSGADSNSNQPQHF
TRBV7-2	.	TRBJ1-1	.	TGTGCCAGCAGCTTGATGCCGAACACTGAAGCTTTCTTT	CASSLMPNTEAFF
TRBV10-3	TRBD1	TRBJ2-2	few	TGTGCCATCACCAATACAGGGGACACCGGGGAGCTGTTTTTT	CAITNTGDTGELFF
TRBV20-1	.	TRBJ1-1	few	TGCGGGAAGACGGTGAACACTGAAGCTTTCTTT	CGKTVNTEAFF
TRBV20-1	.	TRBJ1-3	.	TGCAGTGGGGCCCGGGCTGGAAACACCATATATTTT	CSGARAGNTIYF
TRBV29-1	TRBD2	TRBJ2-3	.	TGCAGCCTTGCCGGGGGGAGCACAGATACGCAGTATTTT	CSLAGGSTDTQYF
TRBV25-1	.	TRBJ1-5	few	TGTGCCAGCAGCAAGTGGGATCAGCCCCAGCATTTT	CASSKWDQPQHF
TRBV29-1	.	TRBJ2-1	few	TGCAGCGTTGAGGCTTCCGGGACACCCTACAATGAGCAGTTCTTC	CSVEASGTPYNEQFF
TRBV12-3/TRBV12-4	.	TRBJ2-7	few	TGTGCCAGCAGTTCTCACTGGGGAATGGGCGAGCAGTACTTC	CASSSHWGMGEQYF
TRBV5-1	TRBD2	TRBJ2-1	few	TGCGCCAGCAGCCCCTCAGCGGGAGCCTTCTCCTACAATGAGCAGTTCTTC	CASSPSAGAFSYNEQFF
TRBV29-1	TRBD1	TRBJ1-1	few	TGCAGCGTGGGGGGACAGGGAGGTTTCACTGAAGCTTTCTTT	CSVGGQGGFTEAFF
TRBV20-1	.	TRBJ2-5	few	TGCAGTGCTAGAGGCCGAGGTGCGCGCTCCTTCCAAGAGACCCAGTACTTC	CSARGRGARSFQETQYF
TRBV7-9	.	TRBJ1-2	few	TGTGCCAGCAGCTTGACGGGGGATGGCTACACCTTC	CASSLTGDGYTF
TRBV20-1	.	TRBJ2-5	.	TGCAGTGCTAGAGGCCTCGGGGGAAAGGAGACCCAGTACTTC	CSARGLGGKETQYF
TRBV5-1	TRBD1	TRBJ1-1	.	TGCGCCAGCAGCTCCACAGGGGGCGGGTACACTGAAGCTTTCTTT	CASSSTGGGYTEAFF
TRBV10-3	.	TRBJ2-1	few	TGTGCCATCAGTGAGTCTAATGAGCAGTTCTTC	CAISESNEQFF
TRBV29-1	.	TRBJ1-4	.	TGCAGCGTTGAGGGAGGCGATGAAAAACTGGTTTTT	CSVEGGDEKLVF
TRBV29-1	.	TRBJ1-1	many	TGCAGCGTTGACCGACGGGGGTCCACTGAAGCTTTCTTT	CSVDRRGSTEAFF
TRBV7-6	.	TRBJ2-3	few	TGTGCCAGCAGCTTATTGCGAGTGACAGATACGCAGTATTTT	CASSLLRVTDTQYF
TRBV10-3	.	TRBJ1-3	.	TGTGCCATCAGTGAGCGCGTACAGGCGTTCTCTGGAAACACCATATATTTT	CAISERVQAFSGNTIYF
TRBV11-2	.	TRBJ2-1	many	TGTGCCAGCAGCCACAATGAGCAGTTCTTC	CASSHNEQFF
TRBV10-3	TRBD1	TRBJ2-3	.	TGTGCCATCAGTGAGGGGACAGGGGGACATACGCAGTATTTT	CAISEGTGGHTQYF
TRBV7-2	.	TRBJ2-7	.	TGTGCCAGCAGCTTGAGTCCAGGTTTAGAGCAGTACTTC	CASSLSPGLEQYF
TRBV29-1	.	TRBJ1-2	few	TGCAGCGTTCTAGTCCCGGGGGATGGCTACACCTTC	CSVLVPGDGYTF